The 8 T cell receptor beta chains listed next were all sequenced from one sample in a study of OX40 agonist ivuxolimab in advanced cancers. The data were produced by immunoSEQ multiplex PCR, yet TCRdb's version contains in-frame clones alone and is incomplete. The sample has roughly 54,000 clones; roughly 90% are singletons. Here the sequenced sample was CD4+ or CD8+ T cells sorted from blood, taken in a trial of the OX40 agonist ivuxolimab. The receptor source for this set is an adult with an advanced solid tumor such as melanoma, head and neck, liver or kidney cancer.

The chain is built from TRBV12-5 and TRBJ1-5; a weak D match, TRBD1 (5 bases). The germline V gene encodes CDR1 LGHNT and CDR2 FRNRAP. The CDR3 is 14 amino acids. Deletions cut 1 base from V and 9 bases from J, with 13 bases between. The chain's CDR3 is CASGLGAGTGPQHF. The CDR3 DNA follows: TGTGCTAGTGGTTTGGGGGCAGGGACGGGGCCCCAGCATTTT.

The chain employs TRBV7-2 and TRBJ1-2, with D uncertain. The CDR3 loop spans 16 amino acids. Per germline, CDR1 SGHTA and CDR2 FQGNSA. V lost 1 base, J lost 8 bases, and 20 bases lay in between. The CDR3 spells CASSLEGYSLSRGYTF. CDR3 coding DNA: TGTGCCAGCAGCTTAGAAGGGTACTCTCTATCTCGCGGCTACACCTTC.

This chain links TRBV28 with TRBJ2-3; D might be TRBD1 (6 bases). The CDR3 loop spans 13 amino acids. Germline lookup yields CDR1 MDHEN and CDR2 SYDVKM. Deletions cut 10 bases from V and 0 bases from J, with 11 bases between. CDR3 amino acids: CAINRASTDTQYF. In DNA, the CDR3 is TGTGCCATCAACAGGGCTAGCACAGATACGCAGTATTTT.

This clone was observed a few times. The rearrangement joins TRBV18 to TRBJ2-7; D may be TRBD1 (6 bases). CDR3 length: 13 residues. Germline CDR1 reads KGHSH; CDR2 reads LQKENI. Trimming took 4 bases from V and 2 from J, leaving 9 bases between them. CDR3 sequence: CASSQAGAYEQYF. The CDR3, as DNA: TGTGCCAGCTCACAGGCAGGGGCCTACGAGCAGTACTTC.

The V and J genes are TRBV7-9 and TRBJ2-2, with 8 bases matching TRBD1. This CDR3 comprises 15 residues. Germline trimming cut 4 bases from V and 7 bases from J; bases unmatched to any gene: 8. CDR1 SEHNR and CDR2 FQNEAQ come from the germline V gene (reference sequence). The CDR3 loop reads CASSSRAGGHGELFF. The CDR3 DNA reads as TGTGCCAGCAGCTCCCGAGCAGGGGGCCACGGGGAGCTGTTTTTT.

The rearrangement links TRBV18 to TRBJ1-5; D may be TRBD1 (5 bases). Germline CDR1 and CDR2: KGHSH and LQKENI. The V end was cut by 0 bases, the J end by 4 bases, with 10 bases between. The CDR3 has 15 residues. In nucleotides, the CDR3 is TGTGCCAGCTCACCACCGGGGGGGGGAAATCAGCCCCAGCATTTT. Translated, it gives CASSPPGGGNQPQHF. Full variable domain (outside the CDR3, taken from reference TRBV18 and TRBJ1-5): NAGVMQNPRHLVRRRGQEARLRCSPMKGHSHVYWYRQLPEEGLKFMVYLQKENIIDESGMPKERFSAEFPKEGPSILRIQQVVRGDSAAYFCASSPPGGGNQPQHFGDGTRLSIL.

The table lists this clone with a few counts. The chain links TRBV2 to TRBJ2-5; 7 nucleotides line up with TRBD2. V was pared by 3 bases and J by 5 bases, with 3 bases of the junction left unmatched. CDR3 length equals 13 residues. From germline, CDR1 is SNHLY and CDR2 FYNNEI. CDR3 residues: CASSEEGGETQYF. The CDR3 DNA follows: TGTGCCAGCAGTGAGGAGGGAGGGGAGACCCAGTACTTC. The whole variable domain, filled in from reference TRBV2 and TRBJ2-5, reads EPEVTQTPSHQVTQMGQEVILRCVPISNHLYFYWYRQILGQKVEFLVSFYNNEISEKSEIFDDQFSVERPDGSNFTLKIRSTKLEDSAMYFCASSEEGGETQYFGPGTRLLVL.

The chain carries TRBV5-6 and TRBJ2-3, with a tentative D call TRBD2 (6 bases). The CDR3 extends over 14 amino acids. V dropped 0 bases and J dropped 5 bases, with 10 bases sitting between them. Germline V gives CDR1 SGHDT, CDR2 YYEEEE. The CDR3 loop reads CASSLAAGRDTQYF. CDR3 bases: TGTGCCAGCAGCTTGGCGGCGGGGCGAGATACGCAGTATTTT.